This is a list of T cell receptor beta chains from one sample in a study of T cells expressing NK-cell markers. Following a re-call of the 5' RACE reads, TCRdb has one entry per CDR3 protein and lacks DNA. The listing records around 100,000 distinct CDR3 sequences. Sequencing used blood T cells: a sorted CD56 or NKG2C T cell subset, CD4+ or CD8+ T cells, or bulk PBMC T cells (not recorded which). The receptors shown here come from a woman between 18 and 70 years old in good health. Each CDR3 is given with its conserved first and last residue.

J gene,V gene,CDR3 protein
TRBJ2-7,TRBV27,CASSYVAGGGPYEQYF
TRBJ2-5,TRBV4-1,CASSQHPGTPETQYF
TRBJ1-2,TRBV25-1,CASSDRGLDIHGYTF
TRBJ2-1,TRBV12-3/TRBV12-4,CASSPDTSLYEQFF
TRBJ2-2,TRBV29-1,CSVPTTNTGELFF
TRBJ1-2,TRBV7-3,CASSLRTGPNNYGYTF
TRBJ1-1,TRBV5-8,CASSFSGMGNTEAFF
TRBJ2-7,TRBV20-1,CSALGGTSGGYEQYF
TRBJ2-5,TRBV29-1,CSVGAAETQYF
TRBJ2-5,TRBV12-3/TRBV12-4,CASTLGETQYF
TRBJ2-1,TRBV6-2/TRBV6-3,CASSPATGTSTVSNEQFF
TRBJ2-5,TRBV19,CASSIFDGAQETQYF
TRBJ2-4,TRBV7-9,CASSLGPGDIQYF
TRBJ1-6,TRBV28,CASSRDPTWVNSPLHF
TRBJ2-5,TRBV15,CATSRERVASETQYF
TRBJ2-1,TRBV7-8,CASSPDAMNSYNEQFF
TRBJ2-5,TRBV11-2,CASSPLAGGLEETQYF
TRBJ2-1,TRBV7-6,CASSRPARREENNEQFF
TRBJ2-1,TRBV7-3,CASSPGGVTSYNEQFF
TRBJ2-4,TRBV7-9,CASSQGSIQYF
TRBJ2-7,TRBV29-1,CSVVSGTQTYEQYF
TRBJ2-1,TRBV27,CASGTYNEQFF
TRBJ2-1,TRBV19,CASSIVQGYNEQFF
TRBJ1-1,TRBV5-1,CASSPPDTEAFF
TRBJ2-5,TRBV9,CASSGNAPQETQYF
TRBJ2-5,TRBV12-3/TRBV12-4,CASTGGVWETQYF
TRBJ2-7,TRBV30,CAWETGRGGEQYF
TRBJ2-1,TRBV7-6,CASSSSRGGEQFF
TRBJ2-5,TRBV12-3/TRBV12-4,CASSTEGEQETQYF
TRBJ2-7,TRBV7-2,CASSLGTGWEQYF
TRBJ1-5,TRBV7-9,CASSLVSGYGNQPQHF
TRBJ2-7,TRBV19,CASSIDQGPYEQYF
TRBJ1-1,TRBV19,CASSIGDRPLNTEAFF
TRBJ2-3,TRBV6-4,CASSDGGLDSDTQYF
TRBJ2-7,TRBV15,CATSRDLGSFDEQYF
TRBJ2-3,TRBV29-1,CSVEMVDTTDTQYF
TRBJ2-3,TRBV29-1,CSAEGGELKDTQYF
TRBJ2-3,TRBV20-1,CSARDPGAHTDTQYF
TRBJ2-3,TRBV2,CASSEDGTTNTQYF
TRBJ2-5,TRBV28,CASSFRARGVGTQYF
TRBJ2-2,TRBV20-1,CSARESGTSGRPGELFF
TRBJ2-2,TRBV7-9,CASGGDTGELFF
TRBJ2-3,TRBV29-1,CSVELTVPSQGTQYF
TRBJ2-1,TRBV5-1,CASSLLIDEQFF
TRBJ2-7,TRBV19,CASSIGVVYEQYF
TRBJ2-3,TRBV12-3/TRBV12-4,CASSFGPLLARDTDTQYF
TRBJ2-1,TRBV29-1,CSVRSSSYNEQFF
TRBJ1-6,TRBV7-8,CASSLDWGSPLHF
TRBJ2-1,TRBV4-2,CASSQDVAGNEQFF
TRBJ2-1,TRBV20-1,CSASSKRENNEQFF
TRBJ2-3,TRBV20-1,CSAPIPLTDTQYF
TRBJ1-2,TRBV28,CASSSVWGAKGYTF
TRBJ2-1,TRBV19,CASSIDQIGLALNEQFF
TRBJ2-1,TRBV7-9,CASTDRSYNEQFF
TRBJ1-1,TRBV18,CASSPLITNTEAFF